The next 20 T cell receptor beta chains were all read from a single sample in a study of T cells after yellow fever vaccination. TCRdb fed the 5' RACE reads into MiXCR, producing one record per CDR3 protein. The sample contains roughly 400,000 distinct CDR3 sequences, roughly a sixth of which appear only once. The material sequenced was PBMCs, taken before the yellow fever booster vaccination. The receptors come from a man aged 18 to 29 who received the YFV17D yellow fever vaccine.

This clonotype was found a few times. The rearrangement joins TRBV4-3 to TRBJ2-1; 10 bases map to TRBD2. This CDR3 region has 16 residues. J lost 7 bases, V lost 0 bases, and 6 bases had no gene match. Germline V gives CDR1 LGHNA, CDR2 YSLEER. CDR3 bases: TGCGCCAGCAGCCAAGATTCTAGCGGGGGAACAAATGAGCAGTTCTTC. Protein product: CASSQDSSGGTNEQFF.

The CDR3 sequence is CSARDGRRVDEQYV. In DNA form, the CDR3 reads TGCAGTGCTAGAGATGGTCGGCGGGTGGACGAGCAGTACGTC. The chain combines TRBV20-1 with TRBJ2-7; tentative D call: TRBD2 (5 bases). Trimming stripped 0 bases from V and 5 bases from J, with 14 bases between. The CDR3 length is 14 residues. Germline loops: CDR1 DFQATT, CDR2 SNEGSKA (reference sequence).

J is TRBJ1-1 and V is TRBV4-1; TRBD1 matches at 10 bases. This CDR3 is built from 14 residues. Germline V lookup: CDR1 MGHRA, CDR2 YSYEKL. V lost 2 bases to trimming and J lost 7 bases; unmatched junction nucleotides: 4. CDR3 protein: CASSQPGQGGEAFF. The CDR3, as DNA: TGCGCCAGCAGCCAACCCGGACAGGGGGGTGAAGCTTTCTTT.

This clonotype has only a few counts. The DNA of the CDR3 is TGTGCCACCAGTGAGGCCGGGACTAGCGGCAATGAGCAGTTCTTC. It codes for CATSEAGTSGNEQFF. J is TRBJ2-1 and V is TRBV24-1, with TRBD2 matching 11 bases. The germline CDR1 and CDR2 sequences are KGHDR and SFDVKD. This CDR3 contains 15 residues. The V gene end was trimmed by 4 bases and the J gene end by 6 bases; junction bases not matched to a gene: 4.

This chain connects TRBV7-8 to TRBJ1-5; 7 bases fit TRBD1. CDR1 is SGHVS, CDR2 FQNEAQ, per germline. The CDR3 is 15 residues long. The junction had 7 bases not matched to a gene; V was cut back by 4 bases and J by 4 bases. The CDR3 region has the DNA TGTGCCAGCAGCTACGAGGGACAGTCTAATCAGCCCCAGCATTTT. Translation gives CASSYEGQSNQPQHF.

The chain recombines TRBV12-3 or TRBV12-4 with TRBJ2-3; D is undetermined. This CDR3 has 10 amino acids. V shed 2 bases and J shed 7 bases, with 1 base lying between them. Written as DNA, the CDR3 is TGTGCCAGCAGTTTATATACGCAGTATTTT. This translates into CASSLYTQYF.

This sequence joins TRBV18 and TRBJ2-3; 10 bases align to TRBD2. CDR3 length: 18 residues. Germline V gene lookup returns CDR1 KGHSH and CDR2 LQKENI. The V segment lost 1 base and the J segment 0 bases; nucleotides outside the gene matches: 7. The CDR3 loop reads CASSPRASGGASTDTQYF. CDR3 sequence (DNA): TGTGCCAGCTCACCACGTGCCAGCGGGGGGGCAAGCACAGATACGCAGTATTTT.

This clonotype was found a few times. The gene calls are TRBV28 and TRBJ2-7; 7 positions match TRBD1. Germline-derived CDR1 and CDR2 are MDHEN and SYDVKM. Trimming at V came to 8 bases and at J to 5 bases, leaving 9 bases not matched to a gene. The CDR3 extends over 13 amino acids. The CDR3 sequence is CASGLRGHHEQYV. CDR3 bases: TGTGCCAGCGGGTTAAGGGGGCACCACGAGCAGTACGTC.

This clonotype showed up just a few times. The junction does not match germline at one end; this may be a read error. The V call is TRBV28, the J call TRBJ1-2; tentative D call: TRBD1 (5 bases). The CDR3 extends over 14 amino acids. Per the germline V gene, CDR1 is MDHEN and CDR2 is SYDVKM. CDR3 sequence (DNA): TGTGCCAGCACCCAACCGACAGCTAACTATTGCTACACCTTC. Residues: CASTQPTANYCYTF.

The genes are TRBV7-8 and TRBJ2-4, with D possibly matching TRBD1 (5 bases). V lost 5 bases and J 5 bases, leaving 10 bases between the germline ends. Germline CDR1 reads SGHVS; CDR2 reads FQNEAQ. This CDR3 contains 13 residues. CDR3 amino acids: CASSHIRENIQYF. The CDR3 DNA follows: TGTGCCAGCAGCCACATCAGGGAAAACATTCAGTACTTC.

This clonotype was seen more than once but under ten times. Relative to the germline gene, one junction end is altered; a read error may explain this. V usage is TRBV20-1 and J usage is TRBJ2-2; possible D gene TRBD1, 6 bases. The CDR3 loop spans 13 amino acids. Germline CDR1 is DFQATT and CDR2 is SNEGSKA (reference sequence). The CDR3 spells CSTQGKNTGELFF. The DNA of the CDR3 is TGCAGTACTCAGGGGAAAAACACTGGGGAGCTGTTTTTT.

V gene TRBV30 combines with J gene TRBJ2-7; D gene ambiguous. Trimming left V 2 bases short and J 3 bases short, with 11 bases between. CDR1 and CDR2 (germline): GTSNPN, SVGIG (reference sequence). This CDR3 comprises 13 residues. The CDR3 loop reads CAWSLGSFYEQYF. Written as DNA, the CDR3 is TGTGCCTGGAGTTTAGGGTCCTTCTACGAGCAGTACTTC.

The CDR3 bases are TGTGCCAGCAGTGAAAAGAGTACAGGGGGGGCCGAGCAGTACTTC. Encoded protein: CASSEKSTGGAEQYF. V is TRBV6-1 and J is TRBJ2-7; D might be TRBD1 (8 bases). V was clipped by 2 bases and J by 6 bases, with 17 bases between them. The CDR3 length is 15 residues. Germline V gene sequence: CDR1 MNHNS, CDR2 SASEGT.

V is TRBV25-1 and J is TRBJ2-5, with D uncertain. Per the germline V gene, CDR1 is MGHDK and CDR2 is SYGVNS. V gave up 2 bases and J gave up 5 bases, with 15 bases separating them. CDR3 length equals 15 residues. CDR3 bases: TGTGCCAGCAGTGAAGGATCCTGGGTCGGGGAGACCCAGTACTTC. Translating gives CASSEGSWVGETQYF.

As for this clonotype: The junction departs from the called germline gene at one end, perhaps through a read error. The rearrangement joins TRBV12-3 or TRBV12-4 to TRBJ2-7; D uncertain. CDR3 length: 14 amino acids. The CDR3 bases are TGTGCCAGCAGTTTAGGGGTCCCGCCGTACGATCAGTACTTC. Translating it yields CASSLGVPPYDQYF.

The J gene is TRBJ1-1, the V gene TRBV20-1; 8 bases fit TRBD1. Germline CDR1 and CDR2: DFQATT and SNEGSKA (reference sequence). The trim removed 5 bases at V and 1 base at J, leaving 12 bases unmatched. CDR3 size: 16 residues. The CDR3 region has the DNA TGCAGTGCTTCTCTACGACAGGGGCCGGCGAACACTGAAGCTTTCTTT. It yields the protein CSASLRQGPANTEAFF.

This chain joins TRBV30 and TRBJ2-5; D is possibly TRBD1 (5 bases). Trimming took off 0 bases at V and 5 bases at J, with 16 bases between the two ends. This CDR3 has 15 amino acids. Germline values: CDR1 GTSNPN, CDR2 SVGIG (reference sequence). The CDR3 is CAWSVLYRFGETQYF. The DNA of the CDR3 is TGTGCCTGGAGTGTACTGTACAGGTTTGGGGAGACCCAGTACTTC.

The chain combines TRBV5-1 with TRBJ2-3; D unresolved. Trimming left V 3 bases short and J 4 bases short, with 12 bases between. Germline loops: CDR1 SGHRS, CDR2 YFSETQ. The CDR3 runs 14 residues. CDR3 protein: CASSSSGSADTQYF. In DNA form, the CDR3 reads TGCGCCAGCAGCTCGTCTGGGTCCGCAGATACGCAGTATTTT.

The rearrangement uses TRBV4-3 and TRBJ2-5; D is unresolved. V was clipped by 0 bases and J by 5 bases, with 10 bases between them. The germline V gene encodes CDR1 LGHNA and CDR2 YSLEER. The CDR3 length is 14 residues. The CDR3 nucleotides are TGCGCCAGCAGCCAAGAAATAGCCGAGGAGACCCAGTACTTC. This encodes CASSQEIAEETQYF.

V gene TRBV24-1 combines with J gene TRBJ2-3; 10 bases are shared with TRBD1. The V and J ends lost 4 bases and 7 bases, in that order; junction bases with no gene match: 4. Germline lookup yields CDR1 KGHDR and CDR2 SFDVKD. The CDR3 is made up of 14 amino acids. CDR3: CATSELTGGYTQYF. The CDR3 region has the DNA TGTGCCACCAGTGAGTTGACAGGGGGCTATACGCAGTATTTT.